This T cell receptor (beta chain) originates from a study of T cell responses to AZD1222 COVID-19 vaccine. Whole-study results and caveats: Spike-spanning, vaccine-associated CD4 TCRs were dominant at 160-218 and 743-854. Mostly white British, mostly female donors; authors suggested clonal diversity may be underestimated.

Sequencing used immunoSEQ multiplex PCR; TCRdb keeps in-frame clones, though not all of them. The sample lists about 110,000 clones; over 80% were seen once. V lost 6 bases and J lost 1, with 12 bases in between. Germline V CDR1 and CDR2: LNHDA, SQIVND (reference sequence). The CDR3 is 14 amino acids. In regard to this clone: Its antigen remains unknown.

This chain joins TRBV19 and TRBJ1-1; D is ambiguous. Here the sequenced sample was peripheral blood, taken 28 days after the second AZD1222 dose. The source of this sequence is an adult who received the AZD1222 COVID-19 vaccine. CDR3: CASSGRTENTEAFF. The CDR3 DNA sequence: TGTGCCAGTAGCGGGAGGACTGAGAACACTGAAGCTTTCTTT.